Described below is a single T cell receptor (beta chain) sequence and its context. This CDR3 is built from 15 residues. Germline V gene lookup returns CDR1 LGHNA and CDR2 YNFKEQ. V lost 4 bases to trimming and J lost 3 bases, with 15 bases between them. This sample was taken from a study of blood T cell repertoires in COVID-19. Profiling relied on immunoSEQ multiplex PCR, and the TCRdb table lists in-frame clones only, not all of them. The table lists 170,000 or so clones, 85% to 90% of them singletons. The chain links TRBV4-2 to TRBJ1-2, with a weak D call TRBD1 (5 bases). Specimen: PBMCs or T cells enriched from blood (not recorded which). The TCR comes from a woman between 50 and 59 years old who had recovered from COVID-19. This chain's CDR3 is CASSPGPSLDYGYTF. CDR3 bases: TGTGCCAGCAGCCCAGGGCCAAGTTTGGACTATGGCTACACCTTC.